Listed below are T cell receptor beta chains from one sample, sequenced in a study of response to subunit inactivated influenza vaccine. MiXCR, run by TCRdb on the RT-PCR reads, gives a single entry per CDR3 protein. The data hold under 800,000 distinct CDR3 sequences, with roughly 13% observed a single time. This sample comprised PBMCs from blood, obtained roughly 15 days before vaccination. These receptors came from a man aged 45 to 65 who received an inactivated influenza vaccine. The CDR3 runs from the conserved cysteine through the conserved F or W. Each record gives: D gene, V gene, J gene, clone size, CDR3 protein, CDR3 DNA. D genes are given only for firm matches. Clone size is shown for a subset of rows, as once, few, many or a class of expanded clone.

d_gene: TRBD2
v_gene: TRBV29-1
j_gene: TRBJ2-7
abundance: .
CDR3aa: CSVEGVGRNYEQYF
CDR3nt: TGCAGCGTTGAAGGGGTCGGGAGGAACTACGAGCAGTACTTC

d_gene: .
v_gene: TRBV14
j_gene: TRBJ1-2
abundance: many
CDR3aa: CASSPLGGGGGYTF
CDR3nt: TGTGCCAGCAGCCCCCTCGGGGGGGGCGGTGGCTACACCTTC

d_gene: .
v_gene: TRBV12-3/TRBV12-4
j_gene: TRBJ1-1
abundance: many
CDR3aa: CASSRMTRGLRNTEAFF
CDR3nt: TGTGCCAGCAGTCGAATGACAAGGGGCCTCCGGAACACTGAAGCTTTCTTT

d_gene: .
v_gene: TRBV7-7
j_gene: TRBJ2-5
abundance: few
CDR3aa: CASSPGPRGEETQYF
CDR3nt: TGTGCTAGCAGCCCGGGGCCTCGTGGGGAAGAGACCCAGTACTTC

d_gene: .
v_gene: TRBV18
j_gene: TRBJ2-5
abundance: few
CDR3aa: CASSPGVLYQETQYF
CDR3nt: TGTGCCAGCTCACCGGGGGTCCTGTACCAAGAGACCCAGTACTTC

d_gene: .
v_gene: TRBV3-1
j_gene: TRBJ2-7
abundance: .
CDR3aa: CASSQLDEQYF
CDR3nt: TGTGCCAGCAGCCAATTAGACGAGCAGTACTTC

d_gene: TRBD1
v_gene: TRBV4-3
j_gene: TRBJ2-7
abundance: few
CDR3aa: CASSQRGTAAPRQYF
CDR3nt: TGCGCCAGCAGCCAACGTGGGACAGCGGCCCCCCGGCAGTACTTC

d_gene: .
v_gene: TRBV20-1
j_gene: TRBJ1-5
abundance: few
CDR3aa: CSASGVGISNQPQHF
CDR3nt: TGCAGTGCCAGCGGGGTAGGGATCAGCAATCAGCCCCAGCATTTT

d_gene: .
v_gene: TRBV20-1
j_gene: TRBJ2-3
abundance: .
CDR3aa: CSASVGTRTDTQYF
CDR3nt: TGCAGTGCTAGCGTCGGGACACGCACAGATACGCAGTATTTT

d_gene: .
v_gene: TRBV7-8
j_gene: TRBJ2-7
abundance: .
CDR3aa: CASSDKTGKYEQYF
CDR3nt: TGTGCCAGCAGCGACAAAACAGGAAAGTACGAGCAGTACTTC

d_gene: .
v_gene: TRBV2
j_gene: TRBJ2-2
abundance: few
CDR3aa: CASRLQGIGNTGELFF
CDR3nt: TGTGCTAGCAGGCTCCAGGGAATTGGGAACACCGGGGAGCTGTTTTTT

d_gene: .
v_gene: TRBV7-2
j_gene: TRBJ2-5
abundance: few
CDR3aa: CASSLPLNTQETQYF
CDR3nt: TGTGCCAGCAGCTTACCCCTTAACACCCAAGAGACCCAGTACTTC

d_gene: .
v_gene: TRBV29-1
j_gene: TRBJ2-2
abundance: few
CDR3aa: CSVVSLNTGELFF
CDR3nt: TGCAGCGTTGTCAGCCTGAACACCGGGGAGCTGTTTTTT

d_gene: .
v_gene: TRBV6-2/TRBV6-3
j_gene: TRBJ2-3
abundance: .
CDR3aa: CASSSGTAVDTQYF
CDR3nt: TGTGCCAGCAGTTCAGGGACTGCCGTGGATACGCAGTATTTT

d_gene: TRBD2
v_gene: TRBV9
j_gene: TRBJ2-7
abundance: many
CDR3aa: CASSPGGGRSRGSSYEQYF
CDR3nt: TGTGCCAGCAGCCCCGGCGGCGGGAGGTCCCGAGGTAGCTCCTACGAGCAGTACTTC

d_gene: TRBD2
v_gene: TRBV29-1
j_gene: TRBJ2-5
abundance: few
CDR3aa: CSVDGASGDQETQYF
CDR3nt: TGCAGCGTTGACGGGGCTAGCGGCGACCAAGAGACCCAGTACTTC

d_gene: TRBD1
v_gene: TRBV7-8
j_gene: TRBJ2-3
abundance: many
CDR3aa: CASSADRATSTDTQYF
CDR3nt: TGTGCCAGCAGCGCAGACAGGGCGACTAGCACAGATACGCAGTATTTT

d_gene: .
v_gene: TRBV20-1
j_gene: TRBJ2-7
abundance: .
CDR3aa: CSARDLSSARYEQYF
CDR3nt: TGCAGTGCTAGAGATCTGTCTAGCGCGCGCTACGAGCAGTACTTC

d_gene: .
v_gene: TRBV25-1
j_gene: TRBJ1-1
abundance: few
CDR3aa: CASRRKRQLTLMNTEAFF
CDR3nt: TGTGCCAGCAGGAGAAAAAGACAACTCACCCTAATGAACACTGAAGCTTTCTTT

d_gene: TRBD2
v_gene: TRBV20-1
j_gene: TRBJ2-5
abundance: .
CDR3aa: CSATSGDGAQYF
CDR3nt: TGCAGTGCTACTAGCGGGGATGGGGCCCAGTACTTC

d_gene: .
v_gene: TRBV30
j_gene: TRBJ2-1
abundance: .
CDR3aa: CAWSRGGAGEQFF
CDR3nt: TGTGCCTGGAGCCGGGGCGGGGCGGGTGAGCAGTTCTTC

d_gene: TRBD2
v_gene: TRBV12-3/TRBV12-4
j_gene: TRBJ2-7
abundance: few
CDR3aa: CASSFGSGDSYEQYF
CDR3nt: TGTGCCAGCAGTTTCGGTAGCGGGGACTCCTACGAGCAGTACTTC

d_gene: .
v_gene: TRBV12-3/TRBV12-4
j_gene: TRBJ2-7
abundance: .
CDR3aa: CASSYQRAVSEQYF
CDR3nt: TGTGCCAGCAGTTATCAGCGGGCAGTCTCCGAGCAGTACTTC

d_gene: .
v_gene: TRBV7-2
j_gene: TRBJ1-1
abundance: few
CDR3aa: CASSLGQWYQAFF
CDR3nt: TGTGCCAGCAGCTTAGGGCAATGGTATCAAGCTTTCTTT

d_gene: TRBD2
v_gene: TRBV29-1
j_gene: TRBJ2-5
abundance: .
CDR3aa: CSVEFSSSGRAETQYF
CDR3nt: TGCAGCGTTGAATTCAGTAGCAGCGGGAGGGCGGAGACCCAGTACTTC

d_gene: TRBD2
v_gene: TRBV27
j_gene: TRBJ2-7
abundance: many
CDR3aa: CASSPGTSGSSYEQYF
CDR3nt: TGCGCCAGCAGTCCCGGGACTAGCGGAAGCTCCTACGAGCAGTACTTC

d_gene: .
v_gene: TRBV5-1
j_gene: TRBJ2-2
abundance: many
CDR3aa: CASSPTGGPGELFF
CDR3nt: TGCGCCAGCAGCCCGACCGGGGGCCCCGGGGAGCTGTTTTTT

d_gene: .
v_gene: TRBV29-1
j_gene: TRBJ2-7
abundance: many
CDR3aa: CSVESETSPYEQYF
CDR3nt: TGCAGCGTCGAATCGGAAACGTCCCCCTACGAGCAGTACTTC

d_gene: .
v_gene: TRBV4-3
j_gene: TRBJ2-3
abundance: many
CDR3aa: CASSPRQGTDTQYF
CDR3nt: TGCGCCAGCAGCCCCCGACAGGGCACAGATACGCAGTATTTT

d_gene: TRBD2
v_gene: TRBV20-1
j_gene: TRBJ2-3
abundance: few
CDR3aa: CSASNESGLAFTDTQYF
CDR3nt: TGCAGTGCTAGTAATGAGTCGGGACTAGCGTTCACAGATACGCAGTATTTT

d_gene: TRBD1
v_gene: TRBV12-3/TRBV12-4
j_gene: TRBJ1-1
abundance: .
CDR3aa: CASSSQGAAFF
CDR3nt: TGTGCCAGCAGTTCACAGGGGGCGGCTTTCTTT

d_gene: .
v_gene: TRBV19
j_gene: TRBJ1-5
abundance: few
CDR3aa: CASSLRAGSNQPQHF
CDR3nt: TGTGCCAGTAGTCTGCGGGCTGGTAGCAATCAGCCCCAGCATTTT

d_gene: TRBD2
v_gene: TRBV11-3
j_gene: TRBJ2-3
abundance: .
CDR3aa: CASSSTSGRLGTQYF
CDR3nt: TGTGCCAGCAGCTCTACTAGCGGGAGGCTGGGTACGCAGTATTTT

d_gene: .
v_gene: TRBV5-1
j_gene: TRBJ2-2
abundance: .
CDR3aa: CASSSTPGVPTGELFF
CDR3nt: TGCGCCAGCAGCTCGACTCCAGGAGTTCCCACCGGGGAGCTGTTTTTT

d_gene: .
v_gene: TRBV6-1
j_gene: TRBJ2-2
abundance: few
CDR3aa: CASSPLGLTGELFF
CDR3nt: TGTGCCAGCAGTCCCCTCGGGCTCACCGGGGAGCTGTTTTTT

d_gene: .
v_gene: TRBV7-9
j_gene: TRBJ2-7
abundance: few
CDR3aa: CASSPQLATNYEQYF
CDR3nt: TGTGCCAGCAGCCCTCAATTAGCCACAAACTACGAGCAGTACTTC